This passage covers 24 T cell receptor beta chains from one sample sequenced in a study of beta chain features in type 1 diabetes. Study findings and constraints: All four CD4+ subsets of Type 1 diabetes patients contained TCRB CDR3s that were moderately but significantly shorter.

Every isolated RNA sample was fully reverse transcribed, so sequencing captured expressed TCRB transcripts. The repertoire was sequenced with immunoSEQ multiplex PCR; TCRdb's copy has only in-frame clones and lacks some. Found here are 130,000 to 150,000 clones, roughly an eighth of them singletons; the top ten hold roughly 1.3%. These receptors are not linked to any known antigen. The specimen sequenced was central memory CD4+ T cells from blood. The receptors originated from a man younger than 35 with type 1 diabetes.

Note on this clone: In the same sample, other DNA sequences code for this CDR3. The chain carries TRBV7-8 and TRBJ2-3; 7 bases fit TRBD2. Germline V CDR1 and CDR2: SGHVS, FQNEAQ. The CDR3 has 14 amino acids. J gave up 1 base and V 2 bases, and 0 bases lay outside the gene matches. CDR3 sequence: CASSLSGGTDTQYF. The CDR3, as DNA: TGTGCCAGCAGCTTAAGCGGGGGCACAGATACGCAGTATTTT.

This clone has just a few counts. In the same sample, other DNA sequences code for this CDR3. The CDR3 sequence: CASSVEVGSNYGYTF. The CDR3 DNA reads as TGTGCCAGCAGCGTAGAGGTAGGGAGCAACTATGGCTACACCTTC. The chain employs TRBV9 and TRBJ1-2; D unresolved. Trimming shortened V by 0 bases and J by 2 bases, and 11 bases separated the two germline ends. The CDR3 length is 15 residues. CDR1 SGDLS and CDR2 YYNGEE come from the germline V gene.

CDR3 DNA: TGTGCCAGCACTAAGCAGGACCAAGAGACCCAGTACTTC. Encoded protein: CASTKQDQETQYF. The chain is built from TRBV7-9 and TRBJ2-5; no definite D call. This CDR3 comprises 13 residues. Germline V gene data show CDR1 as SEHNR and CDR2 as FQNEAQ (reference sequence). Trimming removed 7 bases from V and 0 bases from J, with 9 bases in between.

The gene calls are TRBV18 and TRBJ2-5; TRBD1 is a possible D gene (5 bases). Trimming stripped 1 base from V and 4 bases from J, with 16 bases between. The CDR3 has 16 residues. The germline V gene has CDR1 KGHSH and CDR2 LQKENI. This chain's CDR3 is CASSPLLGAVGETQYF. CDR3 DNA sequence: TGTGCCAGCTCACCACTTCTAGGGGCCGTCGGAGAGACCCAGTACTTC. Combining the CDR3 with reference TRBV18 and TRBJ2-5 gives the whole variable domain NAGVMQNPRHLVRRRGQEARLRCSPMKGHSHVYWYRQLPEEGLKFMVYLQKENIIDESGMPKERFSAEFPKEGPSILRIQQVVRGDSAAYFCASSPLLGAVGETQYFGPGTRLLVL.

The chain recombines TRBV19 with TRBJ2-3; 7 bases line up with TRBD1. The CDR3 consists of 15 residues. Germline loops: CDR1 LNHDA, CDR2 SQIVND (reference sequence). V gave up 6 bases and J gave up 2 bases; unmatched junction bases: 8. CDR3 sequence reads: CASSPGQVDTDTQYF. The CDR3 nucleotides read TGTGCCAGTAGCCCTGGACAGGTAGACACAGATACGCAGTATTTT.

This chain connects TRBV9 to TRBJ1-1; D possibly corresponds to TRBD1 (6 bases). Per germline, CDR1 SGDLS and CDR2 YYNGEE. The V and J ends lost 4 bases and 3 bases respectively, with 22 bases between them. The CDR3 is made up of 17 amino acids. The CDR3 DNA is TGTGCCAGCAGCCCTACGGTCGGTGCTGGGGGGCACACTGAAGCTTTCTTT. It is translated as CASSPTVGAGGHTEAFF.

To note about this clone: Different DNA sequences within this sample yield the same CDR3. The CDR3 loop is CASSLDRGSTDTQYF. The CDR3 DNA is TGCGCCAGCAGCTTGGATCGGGGGAGCACAGATACGCAGTATTTT. The chain links TRBV5-1 to TRBJ2-3; tentative D call: TRBD2 (6 bases). The CDR3 totals 15 residues. CDR1 and CDR2 (germline): SGHRS, YFSETQ. V lost 0 bases to trimming and J lost 0 bases, with 8 bases between them. The variable domain in full, with the rest retrieved from reference TRBV5-1 and TRBJ2-3, is KAGVTQTPRYLIKTRGQQVTLSCSPISGHRSVSWYQQTPGQGLQFLFEYFSETQRNKGNFPGRFSGRQFSNSRSEMNVSTLELGDSALYLCASSLDRGSTDTQYFGPGTRLTVL.

Only a few counts were recorded for this clone. The CDR3 DNA reads TGCGCCAGCGGGAGGGATGGCTACAATGAGCAGTTCTTC. This translates into CASGRDGYNEQFF. The chain is built from TRBV10-2 and TRBJ2-1, with 7 bases matching TRBD2. Germline lookup yields CDR1 WSHSY and CDR2 SAAADI. The J segment lost 3 bases and the V segment lost 8 bases, leaving 4 bases of the junction unmatched. The CDR3 spans 13 residues.

This clone has at least ten counts. The chain uses TRBV7-6 and TRBJ2-3; D is tentatively TRBD1 or TRBD2 (6 bases each). CDR3 length: 14 residues. The germline V gene has CDR1 SGHVS and CDR2 FNYEAQ. V was clipped by 3 bases and J by 5 bases, with 12 bases between them. The CDR3 DNA follows: TGTGCCAGCAGCTTCGGGGGCCGGGGAGATACGCAGTATTTT. It codes for CASSFGGRGDTQYF.

This clone turned up a few times. The gene calls are TRBV7-2 and TRBJ2-7; maybe TRBD1 (6 bases). CDR1 SGHTA and CDR2 FQGNSA come from the germline V gene. The CDR3 covers 15 residues. The V gene lost 3 bases and the J gene lost 2 bases, with 14 bases spanning the gap. The CDR3, as DNA: TGTGCCAGCAGCTTCTTACCCACAGGGACCTACGAGCAGTACTTC. Protein: CASSFLPTGTYEQYF.

The chain recombines TRBV18 with TRBJ1-2; D is unclear. The CDR3 is 13 residues long. The germline V gene encodes CDR1 KGHSH and CDR2 LQKENI. Trimming left V 2 bases short and J 2 bases short, with 6 bases between. CDR3 sequence reads: CASSPTDNYGYTF. CDR3 coding DNA: TGTGCCAGCTCACCAACAGACAACTATGGCTACACCTTC.

The rearrangement joins TRBV19 to TRBJ2-5; possibly TRBD1 for D (6 bases). Germline V CDR1 and CDR2: LNHDA, SQIVND (reference sequence). The CDR3 is made up of 13 amino acids. V was trimmed by 4 bases and J by 3 bases, leaving 9 bases between them. The DNA for the CDR3 is TGTGCCAGTAGTAGGGACAAGAAAGAGACCCAGTACTTC. Protein: CASSRDKKETQYF.

In this sample, this clone turned up a few times. CDR3 sequence reads: CASSSPGLSYGYTF. CDR3 coding DNA: TGTGCCAGCAGTTCCCCCGGACTTAGCTATGGCTACACCTTC. The chain recombines TRBV6-6 with TRBJ1-2, with D unresolved. CDR3 length: 14 amino acids. Trimming pared 4 bases from V and 4 bases from J, leaving 13 bases between. Per germline, CDR1 MNHNY and CDR2 SVGAGI (reference sequence).

This chain uses TRBV18 with TRBJ1-4, with D perhaps matching TRBD1 (5 bases). Looked up from germline, CDR1 is KGHSH and CDR2 is LQKENI. This CDR3 is 14 amino acids long. Trimming left V 3 bases short and J 8 bases short, with 13 bases between. The chain's CDR3 is CASSPRAGEEKLFF. The DNA for the CDR3 is TGTGCCAGCTCACCCAGGGCGGGAGAAGAAAAACTGTTTTTT.

This clone has just a few counts. This sequence joins TRBV29-1 and TRBJ1-2; D gene unclear. Germline CDR1 reads SQVTM; CDR2 reads ANQGSEA. V was clipped by 7 bases and J by 11 bases, with 17 bases between them. The CDR3 loop spans 11 amino acids. The CDR3 protein is CSAERDPMYTF. CDR3 coding DNA: TGCAGCGCCGAGCGAGACCCTATGTACACCTTC.

This clone was observed a single time. This may arise from a read error, as a much more abundant clone is one base away. The rearrangement links TRBV11-1 to TRBJ1-1, with D tentatively TRBD1 (5 bases). CDR1 is SGHAT, CDR2 FQDESV, per germline (reference sequence). Trimming shortened V by 4 bases and J by 1 base, and 7 bases separated the two germline ends. This CDR3 spans 13 amino acids. As DNA, the CDR3 is TGTGCCAGCAGCTCCCAGGGGAACACTGAAGCTTTCTTT. Protein product: CASSSQGNTEAFF. The whole variable domain, remainder taken from reference TRBV11-1 and TRBJ1-1, is EAEVAQSPRYKITEKSQAVAFWCDPISGHATLYWYRQILGQGPELLVQFQDESVVDDSQLPKDRFSAERLKGVDSTLKIQPAELGDSAMYLCASSSQGNTEAFFGQGTRLTVV.

At least ten counts were recorded for this clone. The chain is built from TRBV10-3 and TRBJ2-2; 10 positions match TRBD1. With 4 bases clipped from V and 0 bases from J, the junction kept 2 bases outside the gene matches. Germline values: CDR1 ENHRY, CDR2 SYGVKD. CDR3 size: 16 residues. CDR3 sequence (DNA): TGTGCCATCAGTGGGACAGGGGGATCGAACACCGGGGAGCTGTTTTTT. Translated: CAISGTGGSNTGELFF.

The chain couples TRBV5-4 to TRBJ2-3, with D perhaps TRBD1 (6 bases). The CDR3 has 15 amino acids. Germline lookup yields CDR1 SGHNT and CDR2 YYREEE (reference sequence). Trimming removed 4 bases from V and 0 bases from J, with 12 bases in between. The CDR3 sequence is CASSPQGTSTDTQYF. DNA of the CDR3: TGTGCCAGCAGCCCACAGGGTACTAGCACAGATACGCAGTATTTT.

The chain combines TRBV19 with TRBJ2-5, with a weak D call TRBD2 (5 bases). Trimming left V 4 bases short and J 2 bases short, with 14 bases between. CDR1 and CDR2 (germline): LNHDA, SQIVND (reference sequence). There are 15 residues in the CDR3. CDR3 DNA sequence: TGTGCCAGTAGTAGCCTTGGGAGAAAGCAAGAGACCCAGTACTTC. Protein sequence: CASSSLGRKQETQYF.

The chain is built from TRBV28 and TRBJ2-1, with D uncertain. The CDR3 is made up of 14 amino acids. V shed 9 bases and J shed 4 bases, with 16 bases lying between them. Germline CDR1 reads MDHEN; CDR2 reads SYDVKM. This CDR3 reads CASLQLPSYNEQFF. The CDR3 DNA reads as TGTGCCAGTCTGCAACTCCCATCTTACAATGAGCAGTTCTTC.

This clone was seen a handful of times. The chain has TRBV19 and TRBJ1-1, with D possibly TRBD1 on 6 matching bases. The CDR3 runs to 13 residues. Trimming removed 0 bases at V and 8 bases at J, with 10 bases between. CDR1 and CDR2 from the germline V gene are LNHDA and SQIVND (reference sequence). Here the CDR3 DNA reads TGTGCCAGTAGTATAGACAAGACAGGAGAAGCTTTCTTT. Translated, it gives CASSIDKTGEAFF.

The rearrangement joins TRBV30 to TRBJ1-6, with a possible D match to TRBD1 (6 bases). The germline gives CDR1 GTSNPN, CDR2 SVGIG (reference sequence). V lost 8 bases to trimming and J lost 6 bases, with 17 bases between them. The CDR3 has 14 amino acids. The CDR3 protein is CASFGRGANSPLHF. The CDR3 coding sequence is TGTGCCAGCTTTGGGAGGGGGGCTAATTCACCCCTCCACTTT.

This clone was recorded a few times. The chain is built from TRBV28 and TRBJ2-6; D is possibly TRBD1 (5 bases). Trimming took off 6 bases at V and 2 bases at J, with 14 bases between the two ends. CDR1 and CDR2 from the germline V gene are MDHEN and SYDVKM. The CDR3 spans 16 residues. The CDR3 coding sequence is TGTGCCAGCAGCGCATTTACAGGAGCTGGGGCCAACGTCCTGACTTTC. Encoded protein: CASSAFTGAGANVLTF.

This clone was counted at least ten times. The chain combines TRBV27 with TRBJ1-2; no clear D gene. V was trimmed by 7 bases and J by 2 bases, leaving 17 bases between them. This CDR3 is 15 amino acids long. Germline V CDR1 and CDR2: MNHEY, SMNVEV (reference sequence). The CDR3 here is CASTRLPIRNYGYTF. The CDR3 DNA reads as TGTGCCAGCACCCGTTTGCCAATCCGAAACTATGGCTACACCTTC.